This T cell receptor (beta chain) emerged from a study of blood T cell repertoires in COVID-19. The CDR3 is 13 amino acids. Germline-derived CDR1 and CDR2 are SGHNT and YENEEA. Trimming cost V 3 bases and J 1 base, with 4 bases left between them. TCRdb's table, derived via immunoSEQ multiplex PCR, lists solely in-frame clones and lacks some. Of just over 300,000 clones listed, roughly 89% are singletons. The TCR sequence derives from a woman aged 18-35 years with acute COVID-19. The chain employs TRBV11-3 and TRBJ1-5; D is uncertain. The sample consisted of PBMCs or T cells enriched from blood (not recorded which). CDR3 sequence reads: CASSFGSNQPQHF. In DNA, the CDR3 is TGTGCCAGCAGCTTCGGGAGCAATCAGCCCCAGCATTTT.